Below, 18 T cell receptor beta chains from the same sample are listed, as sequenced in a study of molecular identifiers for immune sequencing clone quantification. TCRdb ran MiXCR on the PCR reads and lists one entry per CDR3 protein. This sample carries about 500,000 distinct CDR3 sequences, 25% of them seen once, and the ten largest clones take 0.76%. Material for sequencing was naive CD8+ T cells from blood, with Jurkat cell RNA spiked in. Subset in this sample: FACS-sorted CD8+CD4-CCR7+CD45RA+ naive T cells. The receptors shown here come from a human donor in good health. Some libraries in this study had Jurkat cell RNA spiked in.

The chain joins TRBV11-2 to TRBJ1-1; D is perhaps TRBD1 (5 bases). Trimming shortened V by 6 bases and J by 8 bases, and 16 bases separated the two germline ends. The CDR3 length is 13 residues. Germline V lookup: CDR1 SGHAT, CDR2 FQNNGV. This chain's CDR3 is CASRQTPGPEAFF. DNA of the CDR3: TGTGCCAGCAGGCAGACTCCGGGGCCCGAAGCTTTCTTT.

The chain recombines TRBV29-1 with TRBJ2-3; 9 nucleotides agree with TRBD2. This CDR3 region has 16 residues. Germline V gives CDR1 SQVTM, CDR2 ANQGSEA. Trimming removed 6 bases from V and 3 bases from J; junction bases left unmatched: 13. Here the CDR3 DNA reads TGCAGCGTGGCCGGGCGGGGGGGAGGGCCTACAGATACGCAGTATTTT. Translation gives CSVAGRGGGPTDTQYF.

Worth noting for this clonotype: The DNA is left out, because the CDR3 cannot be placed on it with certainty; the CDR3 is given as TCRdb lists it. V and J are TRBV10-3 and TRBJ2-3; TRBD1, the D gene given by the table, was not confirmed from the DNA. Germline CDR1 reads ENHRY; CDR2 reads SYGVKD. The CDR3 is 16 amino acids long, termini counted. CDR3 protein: CAISPWGQGSTDTLYF.

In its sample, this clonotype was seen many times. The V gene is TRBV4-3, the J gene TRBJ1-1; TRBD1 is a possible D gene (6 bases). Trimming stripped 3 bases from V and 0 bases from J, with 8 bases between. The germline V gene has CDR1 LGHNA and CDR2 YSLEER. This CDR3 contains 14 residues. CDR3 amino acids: CASSHGQLNTEAFF. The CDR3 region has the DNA TGCGCCAGCAGCCACGGACAGTTGAACACTGAAGCTTTCTTT.

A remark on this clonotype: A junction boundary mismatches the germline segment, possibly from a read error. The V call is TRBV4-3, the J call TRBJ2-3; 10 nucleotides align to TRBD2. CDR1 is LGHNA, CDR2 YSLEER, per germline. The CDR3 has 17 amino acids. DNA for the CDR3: TGCGCCAGCAGCCAAGACGAGCTAGCGGGAGTACCAGATATGCAGTATTTT. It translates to CASSQDELAGVPDMQYF.

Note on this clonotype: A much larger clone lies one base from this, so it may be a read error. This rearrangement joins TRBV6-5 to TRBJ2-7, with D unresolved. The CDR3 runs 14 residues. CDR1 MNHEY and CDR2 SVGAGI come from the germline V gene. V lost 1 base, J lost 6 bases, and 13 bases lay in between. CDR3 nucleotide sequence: TGTGCCAGCAGTTACTTGGCGAGTACCCTCGAGCAGTACTTC. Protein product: CASSYLASTLEQYF.

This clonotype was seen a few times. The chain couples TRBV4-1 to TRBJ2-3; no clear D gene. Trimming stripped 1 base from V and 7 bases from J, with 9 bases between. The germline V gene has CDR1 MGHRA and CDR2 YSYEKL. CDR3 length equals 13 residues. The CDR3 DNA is TGCGCCAGCAGCCAAGTCGGCGACTATACGCAGTATTTT. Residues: CASSQVGDYTQYF.

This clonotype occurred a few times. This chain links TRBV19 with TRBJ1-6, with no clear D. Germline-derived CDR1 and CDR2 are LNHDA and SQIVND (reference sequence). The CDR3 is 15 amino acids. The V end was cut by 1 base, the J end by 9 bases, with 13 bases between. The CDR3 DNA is TGTGCCAGTAGTATAGGACACCCGGTCGGTTCACCCCTCCACTTT. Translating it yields CASSIGHPVGSPLHF. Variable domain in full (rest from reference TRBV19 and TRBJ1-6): DGGITQSPKYLFRKEGQNVTLSCEQNLNHDAMYWYRQDPGQGLRLIYYSQIVNDFQKGDIAEGYSVSREKKESFPLTVTSAQKNPTAFYLCASSIGHPVGSPLHFGNGTRLTVT.

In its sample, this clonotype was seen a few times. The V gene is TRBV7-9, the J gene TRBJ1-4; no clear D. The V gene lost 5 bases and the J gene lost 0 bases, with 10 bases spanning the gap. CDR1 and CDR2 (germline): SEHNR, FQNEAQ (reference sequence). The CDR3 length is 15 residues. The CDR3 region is CASSPGDTTNEKLFF. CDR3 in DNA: TGTGCCAGCAGCCCCGGAGATACAACTAATGAAAAACTGTTTTTT.

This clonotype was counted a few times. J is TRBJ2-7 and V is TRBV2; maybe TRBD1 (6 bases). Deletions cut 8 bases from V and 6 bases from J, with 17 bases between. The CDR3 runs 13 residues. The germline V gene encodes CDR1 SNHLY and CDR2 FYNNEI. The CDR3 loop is CASRRGSRVEQYF. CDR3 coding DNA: TGTGCCAGCCGCAGGGGCAGCAGGGTCGAGCAGTACTTC.

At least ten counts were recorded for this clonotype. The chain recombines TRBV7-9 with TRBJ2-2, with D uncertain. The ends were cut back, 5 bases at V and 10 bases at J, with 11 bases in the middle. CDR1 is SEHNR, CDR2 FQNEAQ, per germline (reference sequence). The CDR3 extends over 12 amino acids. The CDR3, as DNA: TGTGCCAGCAGCGACTGGAATCAGGAGCTGTTTTTT. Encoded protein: CASSDWNQELFF.

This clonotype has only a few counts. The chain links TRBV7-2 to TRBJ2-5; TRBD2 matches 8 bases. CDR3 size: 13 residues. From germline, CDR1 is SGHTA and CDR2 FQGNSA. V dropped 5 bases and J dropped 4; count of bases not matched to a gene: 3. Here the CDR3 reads CASSTGLAETQYF. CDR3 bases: TGTGCCAGCAGCACCGGACTAGCAGAGACCCAGTACTTC.

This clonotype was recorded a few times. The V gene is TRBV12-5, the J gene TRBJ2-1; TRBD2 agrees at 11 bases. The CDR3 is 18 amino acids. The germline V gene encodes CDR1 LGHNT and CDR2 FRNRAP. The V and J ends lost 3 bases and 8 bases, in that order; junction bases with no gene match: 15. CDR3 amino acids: CASGLSSRTSGGLDEQFF. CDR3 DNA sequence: TGTGCTAGTGGTTTATCCTCCCGTACTAGCGGGGGTTTGGATGAGCAGTTCTTC.

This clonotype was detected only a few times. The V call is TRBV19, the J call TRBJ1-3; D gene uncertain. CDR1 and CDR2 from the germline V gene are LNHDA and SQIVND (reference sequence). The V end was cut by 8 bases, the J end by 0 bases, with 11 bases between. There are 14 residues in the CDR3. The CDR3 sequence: CASSGLLSGNTIYF. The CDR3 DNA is TGTGCCAGTTCAGGACTCCTCTCTGGAAACACCATATATTTT.

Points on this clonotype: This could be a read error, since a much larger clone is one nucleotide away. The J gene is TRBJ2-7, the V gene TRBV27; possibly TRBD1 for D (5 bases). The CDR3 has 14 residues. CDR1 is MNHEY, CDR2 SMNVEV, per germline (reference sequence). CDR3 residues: CASRTVRSSYEQHF. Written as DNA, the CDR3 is TGTGCCAGCAGGACAGTGAGGAGCTCCTACGAGCAGCACTTC.

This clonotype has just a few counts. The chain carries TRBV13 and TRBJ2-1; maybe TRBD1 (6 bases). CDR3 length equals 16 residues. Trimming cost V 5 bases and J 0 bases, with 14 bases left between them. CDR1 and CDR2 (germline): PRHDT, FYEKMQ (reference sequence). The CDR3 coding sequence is TGTGCCAGCAGCCCTGGGACATGGGGCTCCTACAATGAGCAGTTCTTC. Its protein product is CASSPGTWGSYNEQFF.

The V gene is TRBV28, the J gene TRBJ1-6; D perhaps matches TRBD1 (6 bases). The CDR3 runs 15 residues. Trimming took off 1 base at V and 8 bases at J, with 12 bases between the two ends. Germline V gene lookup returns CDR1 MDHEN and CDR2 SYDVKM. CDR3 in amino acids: CASSLYQGRHSPLHF. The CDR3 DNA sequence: TGTGCCAGCAGTTTATACCAGGGGAGGCATTCACCCCTCCACTTT. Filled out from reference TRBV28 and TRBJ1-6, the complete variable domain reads DVKVTQSSRYLVKRTGEKVFLECVQDMDHENMFWYRQDPGLGLRLIYFSYDVKMKEKGDIPEGYSVSREKKERFSLILESASTNQTSMYLCASSLYQGRHSPLHFGNGTRLTVT.

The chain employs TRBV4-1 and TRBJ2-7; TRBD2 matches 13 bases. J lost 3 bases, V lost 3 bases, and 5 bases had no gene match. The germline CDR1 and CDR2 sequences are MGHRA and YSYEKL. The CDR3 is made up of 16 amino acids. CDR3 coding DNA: TGCGCCAGCAGCCATGGACTAGCGGGAGAGGGCTACGAGCAGTACTTC. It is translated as CASSHGLAGEGYEQYF.